This TCR beta chain was recorded in a study of metastatic and nonmetastatic thyroid tumors. Study at large: Samples came from malignant and benign thyroid patients, and repertoires were compared across blood and tumor or nodule tissue.

The study's findings and limits: In both blood and tumor samples, TCR beta diversity was reported significantly higher for malignant than benign nodules.

No patient had received any treatment before thyroid surgery. Authors' methods: The study built a papillary thyroid cancer distant-metastasis classifier from CDR3 differences across clinicopathological groups. TCRdb re-processed the PCR reads through MiXCR. TCRdb, not the authors, supplied the V and J calls. This repertoire shows about 4,300 clones, 30% to 35% found once; its top ten account for under 35%. A few counts support this clone. Its antigen remains unknown. Sequenced sample: adjacent normal tissue. This sequence originates from a female donor with papillary thyroid cancer or a benign thyroid nodule (not recorded which). Some clones in this sample may be carry-over from other donors' samples.

The CDR3, as DNA: TGTGCCAGCAGTTCAGGACGCGGGGTTGTGGGGGCCAACGTCCTGACTTTC. This gives the protein CASSSGRGVVGANVLTF. The chain has TRBV27 and TRBJ2-6; TRBD2 might be the D (6 bases). Between the trimmed V and J ends, which lost 4 bases and 4 bases, there was a span of 17 bases. Per germline, CDR1 MNHEY and CDR2 SMNVEV (reference sequence). The CDR3 is made up of 17 amino acids.